This record covers a single T cell receptor (beta chain). Its matching antigen is unknown. Duration under 3 months, a NOSPECS grade of at least 4, and a Clinical Activity Score of at least 3 characterized the ophthalmopathy patients. Using RNA transcripts as the source, TCR beta CDR3 regions were amplified. Using the HTBI primer set, a first-round RT-PCR was run on the TCR CDR3. TCRdb ran MiXCR on the multiplex PCR reads and lists one entry per CDR3 protein. The sample includes more than 45,000 distinct CDR3 sequences, roughly 49% of them seen just once. These data originate in a study of T cells in Graves' hyperthyroidism and ophthalmopathy. Looking at the study overall: The blood sample was taken at first diagnosis, before treatment began. Study results and limitations: Most thyroid clonotypes that were expanded above 0.001 also turned up in blood.

The CDR3 has 19 residues. J lost 10 bases, V lost 4 bases, and 24 bases had no gene match. Germline-derived CDR1 and CDR2 are SGHNT and YYREEE (reference sequence). J is TRBJ1-5 and V is TRBV5-4, with 9 bases matching TRBD1. The sample consisted of blood. The sequence derives from a woman aged 25 to 45 with Graves' ophthalmopathy. The CDR3, as DNA: TGTGCCAGCAGCCAAGAACTAGAACAGGGGGCGATAGGCTTTCATCCCCAGCATTTT. This translates into CASSQELEQGAIGFHPQHF.